These 29 T cell receptor beta chains came from one sample sequenced in a study of T-cell memory formation after mild COVID-19. TCRdb re-analysed the 5' RACE reads in MiXCR, keeping a single row per CDR3 protein. The sample lists hundreds of thousands of distinct CDR3 sequences; around 19% were seen once. Specimen: PBMCs or a T cell subset sorted from them (not recorded which). These TCRs come from an adult woman who had mild COVID-19 (a few samples of this study predate the infection). Cell type and time point are not known.

CDR3 sequence (DNA): TGCGCCAGCAGCTTGATAGGGATTGTTACGGCTGAAGCTTTCTTT. It is translated as CASSLIGIVTAEAFF. The gene calls are TRBV5-1 and TRBJ1-1; D remains unclear. Looked up from germline, CDR1 is SGHRS and CDR2 is YFSETQ. The CDR3 loop spans 15 amino acids. Trimming cost V 1 base and J 6 bases, with 16 bases left between them.

This clonotype came up a few times. The chain has TRBV2 and TRBJ2-1; 7 positions agree with TRBD2. The CDR3 length is 13 residues. The V segment lost 6 bases and the J segment 2 bases; nucleotides outside the gene matches: 1. In germline, CDR1 is SNHLY, CDR2 FYNNEI. The CDR3 coding sequence is TGTGCCAGCAGGGGGGGGACCTACAATGAGCAGTTCTTC. This translates into CASRGGTYNEQFF.

This clonotype was recorded at least ten times. J is TRBJ1-2 and V is TRBV12-3 or TRBV12-4; possibly TRBD1 for D (5 bases). With 4 bases removed from V and 7 bases from J, the gap between germline ends came to 7 bases. There are 11 residues in the CDR3. The chain's CDR3 is CASSSGLGYTF. DNA of the CDR3: TGTGCCAGCAGTTCGGGACTTGGCTACACCTTC.

This clonotype turned up a few times. This chain connects TRBV4-1 to TRBJ2-5; maybe TRBD2 (5 bases). Germline CDR1 reads MGHRA; CDR2 reads YSYEKL. The CDR3 contains 13 residues. Trimming left V 3 bases short and J 4 bases short, with 9 bases between. Written as DNA, the CDR3 is TGCGCCAGCAGCCAGATCCGGGGAGAGACCCAGTACTTC. It specifies CASSQIRGETQYF.

In this sample, this clonotype turned up many times. This chain connects TRBV5-1 to TRBJ2-3, with D uncertain. Deletions cut 0 bases from V and 2 bases from J, with 7 bases between. The CDR3 sequence is 14 residues long. Germline CDR1 SGHRS, CDR2 YFSETQ. This CDR3 is CASSLGHSTDTQYF. As DNA, the CDR3 is TGCGCCAGCAGCTTGGGACACTCCACAGATACGCAGTATTTT.

This sequence joins TRBV4-2 and TRBJ2-7; 8 bases map to TRBD1. The ends lost 0 bases at V and 3 bases at J; junction bases unmatched: 13. The germline V gene encodes CDR1 LGHNA and CDR2 YNFKEQ. The CDR3 spans 18 residues. The CDR3 region is CASSQDIYVGTGGYEQYF. The DNA for the CDR3 is TGTGCCAGCAGCCAAGATATTTATGTGGGGACAGGTGGCTACGAGCAGTACTTC.

This clonotype showed up just a few times. The genes are TRBV4-2 and TRBJ2-7; TRBD2 matches 8 bases. The germline V gene has CDR1 LGHNA and CDR2 YNFKEQ. CDR3 length equals 14 residues. V lost 4 bases to trimming and J lost 7 bases; unmatched junction nucleotides: 9. The CDR3 DNA follows: TGTGCCAGCAGCCCAACGACAGGCGGGGGGGAGCAGTACTTC. This sequence encodes CASSPTTGGGEQYF.

This clonotype was seen more than once but under ten times. This chain connects TRBV30 to TRBJ2-2; D unresolved. There are 14 residues in the CDR3. Germline V gives CDR1 GTSNPN, CDR2 SVGIG (reference sequence). Trimming shortened V by 4 bases and J by 0 bases, and 9 bases separated the two germline ends. DNA of the CDR3: TGTGCCTGGAATAGGCAGGCGAACACCGGGGAGCTGTTTTTT. Protein product: CAWNRQANTGELFF.

Only a few counts were recorded for this clonotype. This chain uses TRBV7-2 with TRBJ2-1, with D possibly being TRBD2 (5 bases). In germline, CDR1 is SGHTA, CDR2 FQGNSA. The CDR3 has 17 amino acids. The ends were cut back, 0 bases at V and 4 bases at J, with 16 bases in the middle. DNA of the CDR3: TGTGCCAGCAGCTTAGCGGCGGGCCCGACCTTGTACAATGAGCAGTTCTTC. As protein: CASSLAAGPTLYNEQFF.

J is TRBJ2-1 and V is TRBV7-9, with TRBD2 identical over 12 bases. Trimming removed 4 bases from V and 13 bases from J; junction bases left unmatched: 11. This CDR3 has 15 amino acids. Germline V gene sequence: CDR1 SEHNR, CDR2 FQNEAQ (reference sequence). DNA for the CDR3: TGTGCCAGCAGCTCCCTAGCGGGAGGGCCGGGTCCCCAGTTCTTC. Amino acid sequence: CASSSLAGGPGPQFF. Drawing the rest from reference TRBV7-9 and TRBJ2-1, the complete variable domain is DTGVSQNPRHKITKRGQNVTFRCDPISEHNRLYWYRQTLGQGPEFLTYFQNEAQLEKSRLLSDRFSAERPKGSFSTLEIQRTEQGDSAMYLCASSSLAGGPGPQFFGPGTRLTVL.

The V gene is TRBV7-3, the J gene TRBJ1-5; TRBD1 is a possible D gene (5 bases). Germline V gene sequence: CDR1 SGHTA, CDR2 FQGTGA. V shed 7 bases and J shed 5 bases, with 18 bases lying between them. The CDR3 loop spans 15 amino acids. CDR3 in amino acids: CASIYWQGGHQPQHF. In nucleotides, the CDR3 is TGTGCCAGCATATACTGGCAGGGAGGTCATCAGCCCCAGCATTTT.

This clonotype showed up just a few times. V usage is TRBV24-1 and J usage is TRBJ2-3; D gene ambiguous. CDR1 KGHDR and CDR2 SFDVKD come from the germline V gene. The V end was cut by 9 bases, the J end by 5 bases, with 8 bases between. The CDR3 extends over 11 amino acids. The CDR3 DNA follows: TGTGCCACCTCTCCAGGAGATACGCAGTATTTT. It codes for CATSPGDTQYF.

The chain links TRBV2 to TRBJ1-4; D remains ambiguous. Germline CDR1 reads SNHLY; CDR2 reads FYNNEI. Trimming took 3 bases from V and 2 from J, leaving 13 bases between them. The CDR3 extends over 16 amino acids. The chain's CDR3 is CASSDVRVTTNEKLFF. Here the CDR3 DNA reads TGTGCCAGCAGTGATGTACGCGTTACTACTAATGAAAAACTGTTTTTT.

CDR3 nucleotide sequence: TGTGCCAGCAGCTCATCTTGGATGGTGAAAGGAGCTTTCTTT. Its protein product is CASSSSWMVKGAFF. This chain uses TRBV12-3 or TRBV12-4 with TRBJ1-1; the D is unclear. The CDR3 length is 14 residues. Trimming removed 6 bases at V and 10 bases at J, with 21 bases between.

The chain links TRBV3-1 to TRBJ1-6, with 9 bases aligning to TRBD1. Losses at the gene ends were 4 bases for V and 11 bases for J; bases not matched to a gene: 9. Germline CDR1 and CDR2: LGHDT and YNNKEL (reference sequence). CDR3 length: 15 amino acids. In nucleotides, the CDR3 is TGTGCCAGCAGCCCAGGGGACAGGGAGTCTGCACCCCTCCACTTT. Translated: CASSPGDRESAPLHF.

This clonotype appeared many times. V is TRBV12-3 or TRBV12-4 and J is TRBJ2-5, with D perhaps TRBD1 (5 bases). V was cut by 1 base and J by 3 bases, with 9 bases left in between. This CDR3 has 14 residues. The CDR3 nucleotides read TGTGCCAGCAGTTTAGGGCAGGGAAAAGAGACCCAGTACTTC. It encodes CASSLGQGKETQYF.

V gene TRBV6-6 combines with J gene TRBJ2-2, with 13 bases lining up with TRBD2. Looked up from germline, CDR1 is MNHNY and CDR2 is SVGAGI (reference sequence). Unmatched junction bases numbered 7, after V lost 2 bases and J lost 4 bases. This CDR3 has 18 amino acids. CDR3 nucleotides: TGTGCCAGCAGTTACCCACCCACTAGCGGGAGGGGCACCGGGGAGCTGTTTTTT. Protein: CASSYPPTSGRGTGELFF.

This clonotype has a count of ten or more. The chain recombines TRBV15 with TRBJ2-1; a weak D match, TRBD1 (6 bases). Trimming shortened V by 4 bases and J by 15 bases, and 19 bases separated the two germline ends. This CDR3 region has 13 residues. In germline, CDR1 is LNHNV, CDR2 YYDKDF (reference sequence). CDR3 DNA sequence: TGTGCCACCAGCAAGGTGACGGGGTGGGGGCTGTTCTTC. Its translation is CATSKVTGWGLFF.

This clonotype was observed a handful of times. The chain employs TRBV7-6 and TRBJ2-7; 11 nucleotides agree with TRBD1. The CDR3 has 17 residues. Germline values: CDR1 SGHVS, CDR2 FNYEAQ. Unmatched junction bases numbered 5, after V lost 1 base and J lost 0 bases. The CDR3 protein is CASSLGSGTGGSYEQYF. CDR3 nucleotides: TGTGCCAGCAGCTTAGGCTCCGGGACAGGGGGCTCCTACGAGCAGTACTTC.

The rearrangement uses TRBV27 and TRBJ1-6, with D possibly TRBD1 on 5 matching bases. Trimming shortened V by 4 bases and J by 5 bases, and 15 bases separated the two germline ends. CDR3 length: 16 residues. Per germline, CDR1 MNHEY and CDR2 SMNVEV (reference sequence). CDR3 residues: CASSSKGTGNNSPLHF. In nucleotides, the CDR3 is TGTGCCAGCAGTTCCAAAGGGACTGGGAATAATTCACCCCTCCACTTT.

The rearrangement joins TRBV5-1 to TRBJ2-5; 10 nucleotides match TRBD2. The CDR3 totals 15 residues. The germline V gene has CDR1 SGHRS and CDR2 YFSETQ. The J segment lost 3 bases and the V segment lost 0 bases, leaving 2 bases of the junction unmatched. CDR3 in DNA: TGCGCCAGCAGCTTGGAGCTAGCGGGAGAAGAGACCCAGTACTTC. As protein: CASSLELAGEETQYF.

The chain combines TRBV28 with TRBJ2-7; TRBD2 matches at 10 bases. There are 17 residues in the CDR3. The V gene end was trimmed by 5 bases and the J gene end by 5 bases; junction bases not matched to a gene: 15. Germline V gene data show CDR1 as MDHEN and CDR2 as SYDVKM. CDR3 amino acids: CASSPRGLAGAPNEQYF. CDR3 DNA: TGTGCCAGCAGTCCACGTGGGCTAGCGGGAGCCCCTAACGAGCAGTACTTC.

In nucleotides, the CDR3 is TGTGCCAGCAGCAATCCTTGGAGCTCCTACAATGAGCAGTTCTTC. Amino acid sequence: CASSNPWSSYNEQFF. This chain uses TRBV5-6 with TRBJ2-1; D remains unclear. V lost 4 bases and J lost 0, with 11 bases in between. The CDR3 extends over 15 amino acids. Germline V gene data show CDR1 as SGHDT and CDR2 as YYEEEE.

The rearrangement uses TRBV7-9 and TRBJ2-7; possibly TRBD1 for D (6 bases). This CDR3 is 15 amino acids long. Germline V gene lookup returns CDR1 SEHNR and CDR2 FQNEAQ (reference sequence). The V end lost 8 bases, the J end lost 2 bases, and 19 bases lay between the germline ends. The CDR3: CASGDPRTDTYEQYF. CDR3 nucleotides: TGTGCCAGCGGGGACCCGAGGACAGATACCTACGAGCAGTACTTC.

The chain combines TRBV6-5 with TRBJ1-3; D unclear. CDR1 and CDR2 from the germline V gene are MNHEY and SVGAGI. Trimming removed 7 bases from V and 2 bases from J, with 9 bases in between. This CDR3 is built from 13 residues. CDR3 amino acids: CASKSTAGNTIYF. CDR3 nucleotide sequence: TGTGCCAGCAAAAGCACAGCTGGAAACACCATATATTTT.

The chain employs TRBV7-6 and TRBJ1-3; D possibly corresponds to TRBD1 (5 bases). Germline values: CDR1 SGHVS, CDR2 FNYEAQ. The CDR3 consists of 15 residues. With 4 bases removed from V and 0 bases from J, the gap between germline ends came to 10 bases. The CDR3 here is CASSSKTDSGNTIYF. CDR3 nucleotide sequence: TGTGCCAGCAGCTCGAAGACAGACTCTGGAAACACCATATATTTT.

This chain uses TRBV4-3 with TRBJ2-1, with D hard to call. The germline gives CDR1 LGHNA, CDR2 YSLEER. The CDR3 sequence is 11 residues long. The V and J ends lost 1 base and 13 bases respectively, with 8 bases between them. The CDR3 protein is CASSQGPHQFF. CDR3 nucleotide sequence: TGCGCCAGCAGCCAAGGTCCCCATCAGTTCTTC.

The chain combines TRBV7-9 with TRBJ2-1; maybe TRBD1 (6 bases). V lost 5 bases, J lost 5 bases, and 22 bases lay in between. CDR1 and CDR2 (germline): SEHNR, FQNEAQ (reference sequence). CDR3 length: 17 residues. The CDR3 region is CASSPRGGTQGHNEQFF. The DNA of the CDR3 is TGTGCCAGCAGCCCGAGAGGTGGGACACAGGGCCACAATGAGCAGTTCTTC.

This clonotype was seen a few times. This chain joins TRBV19 and TRBJ2-1; TRBD2 agrees at 9 bases. CDR1 is LNHDA, CDR2 SQIVND, per germline (reference sequence). This CDR3 is built from 15 residues. J lost 2 bases, V lost 3 bases, and 2 bases had no gene match. The CDR3 nucleotides are TGTGCCAGTAGTATCGCGGGAGGGACCTACAATGAGCAGTTCTTC. Amino acid sequence: CASSIAGGTYNEQFF.